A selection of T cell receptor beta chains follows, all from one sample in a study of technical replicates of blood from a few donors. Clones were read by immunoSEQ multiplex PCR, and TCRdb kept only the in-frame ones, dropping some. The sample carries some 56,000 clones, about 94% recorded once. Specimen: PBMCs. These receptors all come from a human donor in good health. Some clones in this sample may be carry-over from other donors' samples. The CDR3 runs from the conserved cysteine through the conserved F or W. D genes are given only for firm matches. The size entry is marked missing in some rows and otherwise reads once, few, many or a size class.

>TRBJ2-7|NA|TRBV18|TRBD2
CASSPRSGGAYEQYF
TGTGCCAGCTCACCACGGAGCGGGGGGGCCTACGAGCAGTACTTC
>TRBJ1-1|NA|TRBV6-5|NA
CASSSESGNTEAFF
TGTGCCAGCAGCTCGGAGAGTGGGAACACTGAAGCTTTCTTT
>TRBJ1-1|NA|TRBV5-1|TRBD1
CASSATGGSTEAFF
TGCGCCAGCAGCGCGACAGGGGGCTCCACTGAAGCTTTCTTT
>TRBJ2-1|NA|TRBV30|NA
CAWSFGGNEQFF
TGTGCCTGGAGTTTCGGGGGCAATGAGCAGTTCTTC
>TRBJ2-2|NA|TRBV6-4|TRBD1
CASRTGLNTGELFF
TGTGCCAGCAGGACAGGGTTGAACACCGGGGAGCTGTTTTTT
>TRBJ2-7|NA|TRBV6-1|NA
CASTEGAAYEQYF
TGTGCCAGCACGGAGGGGGCGGCCTACGAGCAGTACTTC
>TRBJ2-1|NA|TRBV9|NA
CASSVTENEQFF
TGTGCCAGCAGCGTAACAGAGAATGAGCAGTTCTTC
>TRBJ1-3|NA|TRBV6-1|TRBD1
CASTRTGGADTIYF
TGTGCCAGCACCCGGACAGGGGGCGCGGACACCATATATTTT
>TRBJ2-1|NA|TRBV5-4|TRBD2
CASSLLSGSRNEQFF
TGTGCCAGCAGCTTGTTAAGCGGGAGTCGGAATGAGCAGTTCTTC
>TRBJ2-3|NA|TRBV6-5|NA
CASSYSGRDTQYF
TGTGCCAGCAGTTACTCGGGGCGAGATACGCAGTATTTT
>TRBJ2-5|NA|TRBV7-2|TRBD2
CASRASGTSGETQYF
TGTGCCAGCAGGGCGAGCGGGACTAGCGGGGAGACCCAGTACTTC
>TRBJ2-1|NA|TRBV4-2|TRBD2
CASRRDEVGLGTYNEQFF
TGTGCCAGCAGACGCGACGAAGTAGGACTAGGGACCTACAATGAGCAGTTCTTC
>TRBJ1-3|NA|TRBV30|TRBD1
CAWSGTTGAGNTIYF
TGTGCCTGGAGCGGAACGACAGGGGCTGGAAACACCATATATTTT
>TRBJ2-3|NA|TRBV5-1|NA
CASSLVGQRKSDTQYF
TGCGCCAGCAGCTTGGTAGGACAAAGGAAGTCAGATACGCAGTATTTT
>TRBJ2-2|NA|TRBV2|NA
CASRLEGLAGELFF
TGTGCCAGCAGGTTAGAGGGTCTGGCCGGGGAGCTGTTTTTT
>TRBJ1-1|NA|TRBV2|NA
CASSALAYLTEAFF
TGTGCCAGCAGTGCCTTAGCTTACCTAACTGAAGCTTTCTTT
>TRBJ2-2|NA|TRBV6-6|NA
CASRIQAGDTGELFF
TGTGCCAGCAGGATACAGGCAGGGGACACCGGGGAGCTGTTTTTT
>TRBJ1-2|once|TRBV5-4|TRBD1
CASSGFRQGATNGYTF
TGTGCCAGCAGCGGCTTCCGGCAGGGGGCGACTAATGGCTACACCTTC
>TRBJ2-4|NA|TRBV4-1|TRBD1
CASSSGGRGGLNIQYF
TGCGCCAGCAGTTCAGGGGGCCGAGGAGGGTTAAACATTCAGTACTTC
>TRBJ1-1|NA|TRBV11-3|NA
CASSYSDSEAFF
TGTGCCAGCAGCTACAGCGACAGTGAAGCTTTCTTT
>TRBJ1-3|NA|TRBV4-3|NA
CASSQEVSSGNTIYF
TGCGCCAGCAGCCAAGAGGTCAGCTCTGGAAACACCATATATTTT
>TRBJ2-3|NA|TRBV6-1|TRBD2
CASSDSSGGTDTQYF
TGTGCCAGCAGTGATTCCAGCGGGGGCACAGATACGCAGTATTTT
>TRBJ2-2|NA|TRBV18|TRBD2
CASSPPLAENTGELFF
TGTGCCAGCTCACCACCGCTAGCGGAGAACACCGGGGAGCTGTTTTTT
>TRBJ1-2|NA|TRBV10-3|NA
CAISEKRGEGGYTF
TGTGCCATCAGTGAGAAGAGAGGGGAGGGAGGCTACACCTTC
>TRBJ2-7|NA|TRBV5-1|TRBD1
CASSAGQGGKYEQYF
TGCGCCAGCAGCGCGGGACAGGGCGGAAAATACGAGCAGTACTTC
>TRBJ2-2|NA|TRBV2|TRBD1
CASSNRGRTGELFF
TGTGCCAGCAGTAACAGGGGGCGTACCGGGGAGCTGTTTTTT
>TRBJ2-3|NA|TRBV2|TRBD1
CATPRGTGTGEVDTQYF
TGTGCCACACCCAGGGGAACCGGGACAGGGGAGGTAGATACGCAGTATTTT
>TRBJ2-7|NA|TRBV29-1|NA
CSVAGGGSEQYF
TGCAGCGTTGCTGGGGGAGGAAGCGAGCAGTACTTC
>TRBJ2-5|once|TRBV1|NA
CTSSQAAGGGPQETQYF
TGCACCAGCAGCCAAGCCGCCGGGGGGGGACCCCAAGAGACCCAGTACTTC
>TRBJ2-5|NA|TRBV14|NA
CTSSLTQTQYF
TGTACCAGCAGCCTGACTCAGACCCAGTACTTC
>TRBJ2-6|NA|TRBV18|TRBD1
CASSPYRDRAGANVLTF
TGTGCCAGCTCACCCTACCGGGACAGGGCTGGGGCCAACGTCCTGACTTTC
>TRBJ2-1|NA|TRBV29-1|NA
CSVEGSGYNEQFF
TGCAGCGTTGAAGGCAGTGGTTACAATGAGCAGTTCTTC
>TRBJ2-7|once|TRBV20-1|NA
CSALQGREQYF
TGCAGTGCCTTACAGGGTCGCGAGCAGTACTTC